These 18 T cell receptor beta chains were all obtained from the same sample, sequenced in a study of shared clonotypes between healthy human individuals. The table came from immunoSEQ multiplex PCR; TCRdb's copy has only in-frame clones and leaves some out. The table lists over a million clones, about 98.5% of them singletons, with roughly 0.36% in the top ten. The sequenced sample consisted of naive CD4+ T cells sorted from blood. Subset described: CD45RA+ positively selected. These receptors came from a man aged 25 to 45 in good health.

This clone is a singleton in its sample. The V and J genes are TRBV2 and TRBJ2-7, with D possibly TRBD1 on 6 matching bases. Germline values: CDR1 SNHLY, CDR2 FYNNEI. The CDR3 runs to 11 residues. Trimming pared 6 bases from V and 7 bases from J, leaving 10 bases between. The CDR3 here is CASRAGEEQYF. DNA for the CDR3: TGTGCCAGCAGGGCAGGGGAAGAGCAGTACTTC. Full variable domain (outside the CDR3, taken from reference TRBV2 and TRBJ2-7): EPEVTQTPSHQVTQMGQEVILRCVPISNHLYFYWYRQILGQKVEFLVSFYNNEISEKSEIFDDQFSVERPDGSNFTLKIRSTKLEDSAMYFCASRAGEEQYFGPGTRLTVT.

To note about this clone: This same CDR3 is encoded by further DNA sequences in the sample. This chain joins TRBV11-2 and TRBJ2-7; D is ambiguous. Germline CDR1 SGHAT, CDR2 FQNNGV. There are 12 residues in the CDR3. V shed 2 bases and J shed 2 bases, with 4 bases lying between them. The DNA of the CDR3 is TGTGCCAGCAGCTTATCGACCTACGAGCAGTACTTC. Amino acid sequence: CASSLSTYEQYF.

J is TRBJ2-5 and V is TRBV29-1; TRBD2 might be the D (6 bases). Germline CDR1 reads SQVTM; CDR2 reads ANQGSEA. Trimming removed 5 bases from V and 5 bases from J, with 18 bases in between. The CDR3 is made up of 14 amino acids. CDR3 sequence (DNA): TGCAGCGTTATCGAGGGTTCTGGGGGGGAGACCCAGTACTTC. Its translation: CSVIEGSGGETQYF.

The chain employs TRBV7-9 and TRBJ1-4; D is unclear. Looked up from germline, CDR1 is SEHNR and CDR2 is FQNEAQ (reference sequence). The CDR3 loop spans 16 amino acids. Trimming left V 1 base short and J 8 bases short, with 17 bases between. Here the CDR3 reads CASSLGVSGMEEKLFF. As DNA, the CDR3 is TGTGCCAGCAGCTTAGGCGTATCGGGGATGGAGGAAAAACTGTTTTTT.

A word on this clone: A clone one base away is much larger, so this may be a read error. Other DNA sequences in the same sample also yield this CDR3. The rearrangement links TRBV5-5 to TRBJ2-7; D is ambiguous. V lost 0 bases and J 3 bases, leaving 4 bases between the germline ends. The length of the CDR3 is 12 residues. Germline V gene data show CDR1 as SGHKS and CDR2 as YYEKEE (reference sequence). In nucleotides, the CDR3 is TGTGCCAGCAGCTTGGAGGGCTACGAGCAGTACTTC. It yields the protein CASSLEGYEQYF.

The rearrangement joins TRBV10-3 to TRBJ2-2; D may be TRBD2 (6 bases). Between the trimmed V and J ends, which lost 10 bases and 8 bases, there was a span of 26 bases. The V gene's germline CDR1 is ENHRY and CDR2 SYGVKD. This CDR3 region has 16 residues. CDR3 loop: CATSGVSGLEMGELFF. In nucleotides, the CDR3 is TGTGCCACCTCGGGGGTTTCGGGACTCGAAATGGGGGAGCTGTTTTTT.

CDR3 coding DNA: TGTGCCAGCAGCCCGGAAGGGGAGGGAGCGCGTCGAGCAGATACGCAGTATTTT. This codes for CASSPEGEGARRADTQYF. The rearrangement links TRBV9 to TRBJ2-3; 7 bases agree with TRBD2. Per the germline V gene, CDR1 is SGDLS and CDR2 is YYNGEE. The CDR3 loop spans 18 amino acids. Trimming took 4 bases from V and 4 from J; bases not matched to a gene: 18.

In its sample, this clone was seen once. V is TRBV7-2 and J is TRBJ1-3; maybe TRBD1 (5 bases). The V gene's germline CDR1 is SGHTA and CDR2 FQGNSA. Trimming pared 8 bases from V and 3 bases from J, leaving 14 bases between. The CDR3 contains 14 residues. The CDR3, as DNA: TGTGCCAGCCGGGGGGTAGGAGGTGGAAACACCATATATTTT. Translating gives CASRGVGGGNTIYF.

The chain links TRBV5-1 to TRBJ2-5; 13 nucleotides match TRBD2. The CDR3 extends over 16 amino acids. V was pared by 5 bases and J by 4 bases, with 8 bases of the junction left unmatched. Per germline, CDR1 SGHRS and CDR2 YFSETQ. The CDR3 is CASRHGLAGAGETQYF. In DNA, the CDR3 is TGCGCCAGCAGACACGGACTAGCGGGAGCGGGAGAGACCCAGTACTTC.

This clone was seen only once. The CDR3: CASSVDFGEYTEAFF. CDR3 DNA sequence: TGTGCCAGCAGCGTAGATTTCGGGGAATACACTGAAGCTTTCTTT. This chain connects TRBV9 to TRBJ1-1; D not resolved. V lost 0 bases and J lost 3, with 12 bases in between. CDR3 size: 15 residues. From germline, CDR1 is SGDLS and CDR2 YYNGEE.

The chain couples TRBV5-1 to TRBJ2-7, with 7 bases aligning to TRBD2. CDR1 is SGHRS, CDR2 YFSETQ, per germline. Trimming at V came to 1 base and at J to 5 bases, leaving 9 bases not matched to a gene. The length of the CDR3 is 15 residues. CDR3 sequence: CASSLRPSGINEQYF. In DNA, the CDR3 is TGCGCCAGCAGCTTGCGGCCTAGCGGTATAAACGAGCAGTACTTC.

This sequence joins TRBV5-1 and TRBJ1-4, with TRBD1 matching 9 bases. The CDR3 extends over 13 amino acids. The J segment lost 7 bases and the V segment lost 7 bases, leaving 5 bases of the junction unmatched. Germline CDR1 is SGHRS and CDR2 is YFSETQ. The CDR3 spells CASSTGGGEKLFF. The CDR3 DNA reads TGCGCCAGCTCCACAGGGGGCGGTGAAAAACTGTTTTTT.

The chain combines TRBV6-5 with TRBJ2-3; 12 bases map to TRBD2. Unmatched junction bases numbered 5, after V lost 5 bases and J lost 5 bases. The CDR3 has 15 amino acids. In germline, CDR1 is MNHEY, CDR2 SVGAGI. CDR3 protein: CASSRPGLAGDTQYF. DNA of the CDR3: TGTGCCAGCAGTCGTCCGGGACTAGCGGGAGATACGCAGTATTTT.

Comments on this clone: An end of the junction differs from the germline gene, which may be a read error. The rearrangement joins TRBV5-1 to TRBJ2-1; 7 bases fit TRBD2. Germline values: CDR1 SGHRS, CDR2 YFSETQ. The CDR3 is made up of 14 amino acids. As DNA, the CDR3 is TGCGCCAGCACCTTGGGGACTATGTACAATGAGCAGTTCTTC. Translation: CASTLGTMYNEQFF.

This clone appeared a single time. The chain combines TRBV19 with TRBJ1-2; D ambiguous. The CDR3 totals 15 residues. Germline loops: CDR1 LNHDA, CDR2 SQIVND (reference sequence). V lost 6 bases to trimming and J lost 0 bases, with 14 bases between them. In DNA, the CDR3 is TGTGCCAGTAGAAGGACCGAACGAACTAACTATGGCTACACCTTC. Amino acid sequence: CASRRTERTNYGYTF.

J is TRBJ2-4 and V is TRBV27; 12 positions agree with TRBD2. The CDR3 sequence is 19 residues long. The V gene's germline CDR1 is MNHEY and CDR2 SMNVEV (reference sequence). V was clipped by 10 bases and J by 9 bases; unmatched bases: 25. As DNA, the CDR3 is TGTGCCACCCTGCCGGACAGGAGACTAGCGGGAGAGGGATGTATCATTCAGTACTTC. As protein: CATLPDRRLAGEGCIIQYF.

The chain couples TRBV29-1 to TRBJ1-5; D might be TRBD1 (6 bases). In germline, CDR1 is SQVTM, CDR2 ANQGSEA. V was pared by 4 bases and J by 3 bases, with 16 bases between. CDR3 length: 15 residues. DNA of the CDR3: TGCAGCGTTGGTCTCGGGCAGGGGAACAATCAGCCCCAGCATTTT. It yields the protein CSVGLGQGNNQPQHF.

This chain links TRBV29-1 with TRBJ2-7, with TRBD1 matching over 10 bases. The germline CDR1 and CDR2 sequences are SQVTM and ANQGSEA. The length of the CDR3 is 13 residues. Trimming removed 6 bases from V and 3 bases from J; junction bases left unmatched: 5. CDR3 sequence: CSVGTGAGYEQYF. The CDR3 coding sequence is TGCAGCGTGGGGACAGGGGCAGGCTACGAGCAGTACTTC.